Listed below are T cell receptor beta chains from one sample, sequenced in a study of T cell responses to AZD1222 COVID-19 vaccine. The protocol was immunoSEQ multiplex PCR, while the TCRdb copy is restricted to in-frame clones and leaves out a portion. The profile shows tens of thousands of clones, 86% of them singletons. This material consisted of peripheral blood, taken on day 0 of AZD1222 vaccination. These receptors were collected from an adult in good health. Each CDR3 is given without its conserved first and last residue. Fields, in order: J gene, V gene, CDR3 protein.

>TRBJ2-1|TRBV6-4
ASSLSGRRDNEQF
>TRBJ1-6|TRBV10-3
AISEDQSYNSPLH
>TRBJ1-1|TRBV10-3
ATQRGPNTEAF
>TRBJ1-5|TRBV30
AWSDNRGFWQPQH
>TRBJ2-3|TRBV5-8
ASSLFTDTQY
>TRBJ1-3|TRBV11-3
ASSSSYTIY
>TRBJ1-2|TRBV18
ASSPPVSKRGSNYGYT
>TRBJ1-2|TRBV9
ASSVGPGRGSDYT
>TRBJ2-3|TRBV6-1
ASSVLGGFLEDTQY
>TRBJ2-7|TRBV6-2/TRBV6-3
ASSYSADPSRDTTREQY
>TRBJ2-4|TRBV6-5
ASSYSQGNIQY
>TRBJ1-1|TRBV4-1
ASSLGAGPGGTEAF
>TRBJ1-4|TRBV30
AWSVVKEKLF
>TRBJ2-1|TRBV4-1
ASSHGQDNEQF
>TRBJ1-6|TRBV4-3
ASSQVAGTGGSPLH
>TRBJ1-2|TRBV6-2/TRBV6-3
ASSLQGGWSGYT
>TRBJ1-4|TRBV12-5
ASGREGNEKLF
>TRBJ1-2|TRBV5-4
ASSWTGLDSGYT
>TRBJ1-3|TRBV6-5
ATLAGGTGNTIY
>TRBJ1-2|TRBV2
ASNNGGFLGGYT
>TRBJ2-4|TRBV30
AWSGPTLAKNIQY
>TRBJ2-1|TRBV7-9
ASSSGRLPNEQF
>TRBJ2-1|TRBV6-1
ASSDLAGSYNEQF
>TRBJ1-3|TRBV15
ATSRAGAGGGNTIY
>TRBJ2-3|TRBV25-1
ASSVASGTDTQY
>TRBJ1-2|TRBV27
ASSLSVGGGYT